This TCR beta chain was documented in a study of cytomegalovirus exposure and HLA in healthy donors. PCR amplification relied on 60 Vbeta primers (plus 13 Jbeta primers). The table came from immunoSEQ multiplex PCR; TCRdb's copy has only in-frame clones and leaves some out. Of about 110,000 clones in the sample, about 79% were seen once. Sequencing used PBMCs. This receptor was taken from a middle-aged man in good health and CMV-seropositive.

This chain's CDR3 is CASSVGSGGGPGELFF. The DNA for the CDR3 is TGTGCCAGCAGCGTAGGGAGCGGGGGAGGCCCCGGGGAGCTGTTTTTT. The V and J genes are TRBV9 and TRBJ2-2; TRBD2 agrees at 8 bases. After removal of 0 bases from V and 6 bases from J, the junction contained 7 bases not matched to a gene. Germline V lookup: CDR1 SGDLS, CDR2 YYNGEE. CDR3 length: 16 amino acids.